This T cell receptor (beta chain) was captured in a study of T cells in Graves' hyperthyroidism and ophthalmopathy. The CDR3 sequence is 13 residues long. Per germline, CDR1 SEHNR and CDR2 FQNEAQ (reference sequence). Study observations and caveats: Most thyroid-expanded clonotypes above 0.001 were also found in blood. Ophthalmopathy was distinguished from stable hyperthyroidism by 13 V-J signatures.

Amplified regions were TCR beta CDR3 sequences from RNA transcripts. With the HTBI primer set, the TCR CDR3 went through a first round of RT-PCR. TCRdb called the multiplex PCR reads again in MiXCR, with one record for every CDR3 protein. The table lists around 440,000 distinct CDR3 sequences, roughly 14% of them singletons, with around 7.3% in the top ten. Uncontrolled infection, other autoimmune disease, pregnancy or lactation disqualified patients from enrolment. Every diagnosis used clinical symptoms, serum thyroxine and TRAb, thyroid ultrasound and orbital computed tomography. Concerning this clonotype itself: Its target is unknown. Sequence at one end of the junction differs from germline and may be a read error.

This TCR was recovered from a woman in her late teens or twenties with Graves' hyperthyroidism. The V gene is TRBV7-9, the J gene TRBJ1-1; D gene uncertain. The source material was blood. The DNA for the CDR3 is TGTACCAGCAGCTTATTCGGGGAAACTGAAGCTTTCTTT. Translation: CTSSLFGETEAFF.